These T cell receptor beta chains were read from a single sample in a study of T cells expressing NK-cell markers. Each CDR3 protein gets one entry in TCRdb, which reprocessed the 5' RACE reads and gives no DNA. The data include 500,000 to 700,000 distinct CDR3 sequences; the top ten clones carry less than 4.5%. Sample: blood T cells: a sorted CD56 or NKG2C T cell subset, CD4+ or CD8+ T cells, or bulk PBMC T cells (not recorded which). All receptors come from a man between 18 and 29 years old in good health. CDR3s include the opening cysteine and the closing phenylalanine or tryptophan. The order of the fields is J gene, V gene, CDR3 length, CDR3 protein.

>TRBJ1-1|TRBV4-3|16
CASSQEPQGSNTEAFF
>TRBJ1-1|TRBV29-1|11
CSGGVNTEAFF
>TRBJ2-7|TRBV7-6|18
CASSLAGYGSGSYHEQYF
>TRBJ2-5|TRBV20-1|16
CSAIRGPGTYQETQYF
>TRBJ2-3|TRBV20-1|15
CSAREGTSGTDTQYF
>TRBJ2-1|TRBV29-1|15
CSATLAGGPRGEQFF
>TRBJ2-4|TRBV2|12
CASSEAGTLRYF
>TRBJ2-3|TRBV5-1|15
CASSQWTGDTDTQYF
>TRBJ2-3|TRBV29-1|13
CSVVLGFADTQYF
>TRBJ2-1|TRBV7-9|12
CASSSRQVEQFF
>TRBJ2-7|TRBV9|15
CASSESGLVGNQQYF
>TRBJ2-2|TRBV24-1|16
CATERSRETNTGELFF
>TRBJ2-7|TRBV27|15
CASSPGLLSSYEQYF
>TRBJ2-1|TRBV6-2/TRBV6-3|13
CASSRQLVFWQFF
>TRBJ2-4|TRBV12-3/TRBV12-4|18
CASSPAGRTIPNKNIQYF
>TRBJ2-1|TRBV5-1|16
CASRGTGALLNNEQFF
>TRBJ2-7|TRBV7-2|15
CASSFQTGTFGEQYF
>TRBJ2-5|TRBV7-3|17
CASSLGGRQGNQETQYF
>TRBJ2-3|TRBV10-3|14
CATTGRPSTDTQYF
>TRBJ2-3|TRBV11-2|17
CASSPMGLAGVTDTQYF
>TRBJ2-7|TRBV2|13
CASNAGGLDEQYF
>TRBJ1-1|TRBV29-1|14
CSVLGVPVGAEAFF
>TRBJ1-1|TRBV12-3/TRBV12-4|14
CASRKAILNTEAFF
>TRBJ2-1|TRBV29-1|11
CSVEQGDEQFF
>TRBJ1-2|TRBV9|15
CASSPMAKGNYGYTF
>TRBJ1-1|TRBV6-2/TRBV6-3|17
CASSYPTWGDMNTEAFF
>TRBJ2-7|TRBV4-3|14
CASSQDLMGVEQYF
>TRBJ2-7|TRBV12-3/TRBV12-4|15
CASSQSGTGAYEQYF
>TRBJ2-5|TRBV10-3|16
CAISEMAGGPQETQYF
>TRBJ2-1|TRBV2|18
CASRSGTSGRVSYNEQFF
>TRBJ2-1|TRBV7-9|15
CASSPHVRADNEQFF
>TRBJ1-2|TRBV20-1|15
CSARRTGTTLGGYTF
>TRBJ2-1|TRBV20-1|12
CSARGTHNEQFF
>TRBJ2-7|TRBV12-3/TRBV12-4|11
CASGGGHEQYF
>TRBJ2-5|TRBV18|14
CASSSGLARETQYF
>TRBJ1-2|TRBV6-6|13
CASNPELDYGYTF
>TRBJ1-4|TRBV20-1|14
CSATTGATNEKLFF
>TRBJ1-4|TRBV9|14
CASSPRPGLEELFF
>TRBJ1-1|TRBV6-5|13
CASSYFGATEAFF
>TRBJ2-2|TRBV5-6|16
CASSLGLASNTGELFF
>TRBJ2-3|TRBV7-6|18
CASSATSGAVGRTDTQYF
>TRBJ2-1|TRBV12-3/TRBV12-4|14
CASTPPARGDEQFF
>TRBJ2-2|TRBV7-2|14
CASATSVRAGELFF
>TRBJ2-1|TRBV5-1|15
CASSLVGGTYNEQFF
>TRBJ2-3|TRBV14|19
CASSQVGGRLAGITDTQYF
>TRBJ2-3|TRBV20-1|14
CSASKGAGTDTQYF
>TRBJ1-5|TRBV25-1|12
CASQQGNQPQHF
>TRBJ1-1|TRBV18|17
CASSPRDSLPWVTEAFF
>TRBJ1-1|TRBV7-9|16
CASSPPLPPGNTEAFF
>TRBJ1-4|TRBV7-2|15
CASRKDVSTNEKLFF
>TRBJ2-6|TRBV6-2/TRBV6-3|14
CASSYYPSPLVLTF